A single sample gave rise to the 14 T cell receptor beta chains below, sequenced in a study of T cell changes during pregnancy in multiple sclerosis (dated by TCRdb to the late 2010s). The library was made by the immunoSEQ multiplex PCR assay. The source is immuneACCESS, and TCRdb retained only in-frame sequences with V and J called. Part of the clones is not carried over; for the studies checked, unresolved V genes explain less than half of this, and the remainder is unexplained. Counted in this sample were roughly 45,000 clones; 91% of them appeared once. Roughly 9.1% of the sample goes to the ten largest clones. The sequenced sample was CD8+ T cells from peripheral blood mononuclear cells, obtained after pregnancy. The source is a female donor with multiple sclerosis, enrolled in a pregnancy study.

The chain has TRBV27 and TRBJ2-7; the D gene is possibly TRBD2 (6 bases). The V end was cut by 3 bases, the J end by 5 bases, with 11 bases between. The CDR3 runs to 13 residues. CDR1 and CDR2 (germline): MNHEY, SMNVEV (reference sequence). Here the CDR3 DNA reads TGTGCCAGCAGTTTCGGGGGTAATAACGAGCAGTACTTC. Amino acids: CASSFGGNNEQYF.

This clone has only one observation. The J gene is TRBJ1-1, the V gene TRBV9, with no clear D. The germline V gene has CDR1 SGDLS and CDR2 YYNGEE. The CDR3 is made up of 15 amino acids. Trimming took off 0 bases at V and 1 base at J, with 10 bases between the two ends. CDR3 nucleotide sequence: TGTGCCAGCAGCGTAGAATTGGAGGCGAACACTGAAGCTTTCTTT. Translation gives CASSVELEANTEAFF.

DNA for the CDR3: TGTGCCAGCAGCTTCAGGGTATCGGAACCCGGGGAGCTGTTTTTT. Residues: CASSFRVSEPGELFF. J is TRBJ2-2 and V is TRBV5-4, with a tentative D call TRBD1 (5 bases). The CDR3 is 15 residues long. Trimming took off 2 bases at V and 6 bases at J, with 14 bases between the two ends. Germline V lookup: CDR1 SGHNT, CDR2 YYREEE (reference sequence).

The rearrangement joins TRBV2 to TRBJ1-5; D gene uncertain. The germline CDR1 and CDR2 sequences are SNHLY and FYNNEI. Trimming took 8 bases from V and 9 from J, leaving 14 bases between them. The CDR3 runs to 12 residues. The CDR3 is CASAESSSPQHF. The CDR3 bases are TGTGCCAGCGCGGAGAGTTCGTCGCCCCAGCATTTT.

The chain carries TRBV6-6 and TRBJ2-2; maybe TRBD2 (5 bases). Looked up from germline, CDR1 is MNHNY and CDR2 is SVGAGI (reference sequence). The CDR3 has 15 residues. V was cut by 2 bases and J by 6 bases, with 13 bases left in between. CDR3 sequence: CASSYDPGSAGELFF. The CDR3 nucleotides read TGTGCCAGCAGTTACGACCCGGGGTCGGCCGGGGAGCTGTTTTTT.

The chain carries TRBV27 and TRBJ2-6; 7 nucleotides match TRBD2. Looked up from germline, CDR1 is MNHEY and CDR2 is SMNVEV (reference sequence). This CDR3 contains 15 residues. Trimming cost V 6 bases and J 3 bases; bases outside gene matches: 5. Here the CDR3 DNA reads TGTGCCAGCAGACGCGGGGGAATTGGGGCCAACGTCCTGACTTTC. Protein product: CASRRGGIGANVLTF.

A single count supports this clone. The genes are TRBV19 and TRBJ2-7, with TRBD1 as a possible D gene (5 bases). Germline CDR1 is LNHDA and CDR2 is SQIVND (reference sequence). Trimming cost V 1 base and J 3 bases, with 19 bases left between them. The CDR3 runs 17 residues. The CDR3 nucleotides are TGTGCCAGTAGTATAGGAGGTGACAGAACTATTAACTACGAGCAGTACTTC. Translation gives CASSIGGDRTINYEQYF.

This sequence joins TRBV10-3 and TRBJ2-7; 7 bases are shared with TRBD1. The germline CDR1 and CDR2 sequences are ENHRY and SYGVKD. This CDR3 region has 14 residues. Trimming took 2 bases from V and 4 from J; bases not matched to a gene: 5. The CDR3 loop reads CAISEKGAGYEQYF. CDR3 DNA: TGTGCCATCAGTGAGAAGGGGGCTGGTTACGAGCAGTACTTC.

This CDR3 reads CASSPPGQQYEQYF. In DNA form, the CDR3 reads TGTGCCAGCAGTCCCCCCGGACAGCAGTACGAGCAGTACTTC. The genes are TRBV6-6 and TRBJ2-7; tentative D call: TRBD1 (6 bases). CDR1 MNHNY and CDR2 SVGAGI come from the germline V gene (reference sequence). The CDR3 contains 14 residues. Trimming removed 5 bases from V and 4 bases from J, with 15 bases in between.

V gene TRBV7-9 combines with J gene TRBJ1-1, with D perhaps TRBD1 (5 bases). The ends were cut back, 5 bases at V and 0 bases at J, with 13 bases in the middle. CDR1 and CDR2 from the germline V gene are SEHNR and FQNEAQ (reference sequence). The CDR3 runs to 15 residues. CDR3 loop: CASSPRQYMNTEAFF. CDR3 DNA sequence: TGTGCCAGCAGCCCTAGACAGTACATGAACACTGAAGCTTTCTTT.

CDR3 sequence: CASGLGGREQYF. The CDR3 DNA reads as TGTGCCAGCGGTCTGGGGGGACGCGAGCAGTACTTC. The chain links TRBV19 to TRBJ2-7; TRBD2 might be the D (6 bases). The CDR3 sequence is 12 residues long. The germline V and J ends were trimmed by 9 bases and 6 bases, with 15 bases remaining between them. Germline values: CDR1 LNHDA, CDR2 SQIVND (reference sequence).

The chain carries TRBV4-2 and TRBJ1-2; a possible D gene is TRBD1 (6 bases). There are 16 residues in the CDR3. Trimming took off 4 bases at V and 3 bases at J, with 18 bases between the two ends. Germline lookup yields CDR1 LGHNA and CDR2 YNFKEQ. CDR3 residues: CASSPVHRDFDYGYTF. Written as DNA, the CDR3 is TGTGCCAGCAGCCCCGTGCACAGGGATTTTGACTATGGCTACACCTTC.

The rearrangement uses TRBV7-3 and TRBJ2-5; 7 bases are shared with TRBD1. CDR3 length: 16 residues. V shed 1 base, J shed 2 bases, and the junction held 7 bases outside the gene matches. Germline V lookup: CDR1 SGHTA, CDR2 FQGTGA. The CDR3 spells CASSLNRDRRQETQYF. CDR3 DNA: TGTGCCAGCAGCTTAAACCGGGACAGAAGACAAGAGACCCAGTACTTC.

J is TRBJ2-7 and V is TRBV5-4, with 12 bases fitting TRBD2. The CDR3 has 17 residues. Germline V gene data show CDR1 as SGHNT and CDR2 as YYREEE (reference sequence). V gave up 4 bases and J gave up 2 bases; unmatched junction bases: 10. CDR3 in amino acids: CASSGGTGLAGPYEQYF. Here the CDR3 DNA reads TGTGCCAGCAGCGGCGGGACTGGACTAGCGGGGCCCTACGAGCAGTACTTC.